This TCR beta chain was captured in a study of T cell changes during pregnancy in multiple sclerosis. The CDR3 sequence is 15 residues long. V shed 3 bases, J shed 6 bases, and the junction held 6 bases outside the gene matches. Looked up from germline, CDR1 is SGHKS and CDR2 is YYEKEE (reference sequence). Using immunoSEQ multiplex PCR, the repertoire was profiled, and TCRdb retains in-frame clones only, with some absent. The profile shows about 28,000 clones, about 92% of them singletons. The starting material was CD4+ T cells from peripheral blood mononuclear cells, obtained after pregnancy. The chain employs TRBV5-5 and TRBJ2-2, with 9 bases identical to TRBD2. The source of this sequence is a female donor with multiple sclerosis, enrolled in a pregnancy study. Here the CDR3 DNA reads TGTGCCAGCAGCTGGGCGGGGGGGCGATCCGGGGAGCTGTTTTTT. Translated: CASSWAGGRSGELFF.